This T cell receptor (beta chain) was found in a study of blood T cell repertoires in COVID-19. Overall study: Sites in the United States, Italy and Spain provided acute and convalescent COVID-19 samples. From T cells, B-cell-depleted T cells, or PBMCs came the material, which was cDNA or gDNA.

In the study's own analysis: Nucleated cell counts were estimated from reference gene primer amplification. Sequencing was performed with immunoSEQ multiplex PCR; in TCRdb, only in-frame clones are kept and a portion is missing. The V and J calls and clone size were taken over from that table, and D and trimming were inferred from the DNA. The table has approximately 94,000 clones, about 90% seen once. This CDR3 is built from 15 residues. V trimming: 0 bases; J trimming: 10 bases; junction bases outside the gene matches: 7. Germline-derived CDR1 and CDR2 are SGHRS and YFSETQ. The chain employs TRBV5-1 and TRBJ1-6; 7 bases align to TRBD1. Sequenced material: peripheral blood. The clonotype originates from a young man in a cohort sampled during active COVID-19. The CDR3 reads CASSLEGDSGSPLHF. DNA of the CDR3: TGCGCCAGCAGCTTGGAGGGGGACAGTGGGTCACCCCTCCACTTT.